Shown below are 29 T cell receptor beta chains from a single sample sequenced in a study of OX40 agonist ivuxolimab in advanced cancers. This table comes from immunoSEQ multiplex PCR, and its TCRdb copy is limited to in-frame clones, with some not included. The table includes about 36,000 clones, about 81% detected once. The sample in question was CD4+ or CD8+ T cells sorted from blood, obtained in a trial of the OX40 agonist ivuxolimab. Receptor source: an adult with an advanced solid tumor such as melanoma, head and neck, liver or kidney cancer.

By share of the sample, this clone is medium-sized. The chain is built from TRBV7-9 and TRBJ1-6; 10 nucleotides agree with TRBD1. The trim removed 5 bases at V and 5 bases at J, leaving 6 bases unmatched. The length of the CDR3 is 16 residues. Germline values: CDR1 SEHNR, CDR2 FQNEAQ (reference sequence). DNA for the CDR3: TGTGCCAGCAGCCCGTACGGGACAGGGGATAATTCACCCCTCCACTTT. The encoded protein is CASSPYGTGDNSPLHF.

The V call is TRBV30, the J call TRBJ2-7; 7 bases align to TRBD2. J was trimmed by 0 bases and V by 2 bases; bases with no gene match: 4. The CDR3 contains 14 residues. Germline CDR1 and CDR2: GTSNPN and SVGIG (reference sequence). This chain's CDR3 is CAWSNGGSSYEQYF. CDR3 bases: TGTGCCTGGAGTAATGGCGGGAGCTCCTACGAGCAGTACTTC.

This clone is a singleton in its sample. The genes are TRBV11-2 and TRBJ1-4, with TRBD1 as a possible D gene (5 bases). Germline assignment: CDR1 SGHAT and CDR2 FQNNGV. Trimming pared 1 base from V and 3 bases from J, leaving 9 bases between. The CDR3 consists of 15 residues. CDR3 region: CASSLVRGPNEKLFF. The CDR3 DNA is TGTGCCAGCAGCTTAGTAAGGGGACCTAATGAAAAACTGTTTTTT.

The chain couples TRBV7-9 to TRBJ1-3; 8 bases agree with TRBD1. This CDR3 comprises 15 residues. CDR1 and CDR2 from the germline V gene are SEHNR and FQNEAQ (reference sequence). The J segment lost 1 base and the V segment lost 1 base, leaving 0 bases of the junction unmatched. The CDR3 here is CASSLDRGSGNTIYF. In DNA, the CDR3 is TGTGCCAGCAGCTTAGACAGGGGGTCTGGAAACACCATATATTTT.

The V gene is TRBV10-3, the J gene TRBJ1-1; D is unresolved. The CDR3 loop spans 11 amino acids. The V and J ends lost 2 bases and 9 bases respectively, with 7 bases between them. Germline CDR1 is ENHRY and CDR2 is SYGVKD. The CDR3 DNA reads TGTGCCATCAGTGAGGGGAGGAAAGCTTTCTTT. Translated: CAISEGRKAFF.

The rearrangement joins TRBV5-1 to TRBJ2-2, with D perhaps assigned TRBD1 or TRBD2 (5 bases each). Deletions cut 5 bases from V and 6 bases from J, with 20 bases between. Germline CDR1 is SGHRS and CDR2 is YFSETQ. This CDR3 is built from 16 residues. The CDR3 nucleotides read TGCGCCAGCAGACCGGAGGCAGGGTCGGGTCCCGGGGAGCTGTTTTTT. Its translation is CASRPEAGSGPGELFF.

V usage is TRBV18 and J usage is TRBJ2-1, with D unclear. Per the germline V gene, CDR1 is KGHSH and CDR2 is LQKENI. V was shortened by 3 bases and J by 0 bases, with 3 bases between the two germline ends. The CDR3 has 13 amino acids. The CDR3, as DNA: TGTGCCAGCTCACCTATCTCCTACAATGAGCAGTTCTTC. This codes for CASSPISYNEQFF.

This CDR3 reads CASSLKGGTDTQYF. Written as DNA, the CDR3 is TGTGCCAGCAGCTTAAAGGGAGGCACAGATACGCAGTATTTT. The rearrangement links TRBV11-3 to TRBJ2-3, with D tentatively TRBD2 (5 bases). The CDR3 runs 14 residues. Germline V gene lookup returns CDR1 SGHNT and CDR2 YENEEA. Trimming stripped 2 bases from V and 1 base from J, with 7 bases between.

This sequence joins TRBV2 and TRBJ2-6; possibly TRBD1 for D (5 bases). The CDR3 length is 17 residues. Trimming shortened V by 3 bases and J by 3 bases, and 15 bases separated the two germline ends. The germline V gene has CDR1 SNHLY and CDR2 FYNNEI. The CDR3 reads CASSDPTWGFGANVLTF. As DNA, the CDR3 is TGTGCCAGCAGTGATCCAACGTGGGGCTTTGGGGCCAACGTCCTGACTTTC.

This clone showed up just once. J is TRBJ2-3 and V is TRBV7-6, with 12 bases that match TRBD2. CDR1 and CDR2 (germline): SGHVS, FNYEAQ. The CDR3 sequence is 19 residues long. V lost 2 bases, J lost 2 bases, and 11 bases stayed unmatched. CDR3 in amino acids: CASSLPRETSGRNTDTQYF. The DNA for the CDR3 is TGTGCCAGCAGCTTACCCAGGGAAACTAGCGGGAGGAACACAGATACGCAGTATTTT.

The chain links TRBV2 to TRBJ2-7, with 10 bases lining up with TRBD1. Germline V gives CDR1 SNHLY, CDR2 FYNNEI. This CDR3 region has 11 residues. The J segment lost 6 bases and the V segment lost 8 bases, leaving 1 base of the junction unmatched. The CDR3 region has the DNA TGTGCCAGCCGGACAGGGGGCGAGCAGTACTTC. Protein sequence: CASRTGGEQYF.

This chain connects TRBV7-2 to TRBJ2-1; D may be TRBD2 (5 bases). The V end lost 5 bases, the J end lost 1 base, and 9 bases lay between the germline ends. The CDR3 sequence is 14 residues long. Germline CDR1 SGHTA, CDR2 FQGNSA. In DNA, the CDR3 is TGTGCCAGCAGCAACGGGAATTCCTACAATGAGCAGTTCTTC. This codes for CASSNGNSYNEQFF.

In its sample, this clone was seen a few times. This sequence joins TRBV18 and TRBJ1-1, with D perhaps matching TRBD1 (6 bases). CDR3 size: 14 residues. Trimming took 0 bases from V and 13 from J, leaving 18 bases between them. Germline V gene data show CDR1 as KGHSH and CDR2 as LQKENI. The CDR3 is CASSPPPINRDGFF. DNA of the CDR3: TGTGCCAGCTCACCACCCCCCATTAACAGGGACGGTTTCTTT.

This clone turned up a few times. CDR3 loop: CASSPEQLSWANEKLFF. CDR3 bases: TGTGCCAGCTCACCTGAACAGCTCTCGTGGGCTAATGAAAAACTGTTTTTT. The chain employs TRBV18 and TRBJ1-4; D not certain. The CDR3 length is 17 residues. The germline CDR1 and CDR2 sequences are KGHSH and LQKENI. Trimming removed 3 bases at V and 3 bases at J, with 17 bases between.

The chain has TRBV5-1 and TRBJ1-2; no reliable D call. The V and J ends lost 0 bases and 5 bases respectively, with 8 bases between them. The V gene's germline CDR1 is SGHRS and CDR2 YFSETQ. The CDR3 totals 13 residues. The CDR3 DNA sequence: TGCGCCAGCAGCTTGGCCTTAGGGTATGGCTACACCTTC. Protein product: CASSLALGYGYTF.

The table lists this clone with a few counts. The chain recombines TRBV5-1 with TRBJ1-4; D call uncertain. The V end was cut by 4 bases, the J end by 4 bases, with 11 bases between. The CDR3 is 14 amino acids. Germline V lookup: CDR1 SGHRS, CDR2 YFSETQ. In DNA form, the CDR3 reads TGCGCCAGCAGCGGAGGACGGAATAATGAAAAACTGTTTTTT. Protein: CASSGGRNNEKLFF.

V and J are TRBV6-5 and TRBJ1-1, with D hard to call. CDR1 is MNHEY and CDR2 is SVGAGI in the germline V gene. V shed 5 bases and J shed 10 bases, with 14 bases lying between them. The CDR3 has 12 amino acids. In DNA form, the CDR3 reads TGTGCCAGCAGTGGAGGGTTTACGGGAGCTTTCTTT. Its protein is CASSGGFTGAFF.

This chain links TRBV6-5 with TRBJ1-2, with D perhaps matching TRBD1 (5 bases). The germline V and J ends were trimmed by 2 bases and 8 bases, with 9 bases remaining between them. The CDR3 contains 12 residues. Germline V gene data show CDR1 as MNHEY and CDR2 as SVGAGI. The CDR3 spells CASSYEGLGYTF. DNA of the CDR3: TGTGCCAGCAGTTACGAGGGGTTGGGCTACACCTTC.

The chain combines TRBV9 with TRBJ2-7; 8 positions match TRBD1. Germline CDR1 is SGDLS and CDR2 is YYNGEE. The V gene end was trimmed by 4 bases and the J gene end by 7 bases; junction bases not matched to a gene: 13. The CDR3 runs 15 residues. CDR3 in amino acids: CASSTRQGKLREQYF. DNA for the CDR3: TGTGCCAGCAGCACCCGACAGGGGAAGTTGAGGGAGCAGTACTTC.

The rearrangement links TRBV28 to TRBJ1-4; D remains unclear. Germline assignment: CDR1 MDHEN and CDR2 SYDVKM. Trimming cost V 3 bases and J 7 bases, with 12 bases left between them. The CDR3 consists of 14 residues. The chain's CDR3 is CASSFRVTSEKLFF. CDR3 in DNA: TGTGCCAGCAGTTTCCGAGTTACAAGTGAAAAACTGTTTTTT.

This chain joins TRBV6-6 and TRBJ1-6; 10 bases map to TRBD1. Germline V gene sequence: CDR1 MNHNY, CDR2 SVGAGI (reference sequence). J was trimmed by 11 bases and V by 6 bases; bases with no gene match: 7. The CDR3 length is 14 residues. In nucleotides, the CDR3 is TGTGCCAGCAGGGAGACAGGGGGCGGGGCACCCCTCCACTTT. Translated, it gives CASRETGGGAPLHF.

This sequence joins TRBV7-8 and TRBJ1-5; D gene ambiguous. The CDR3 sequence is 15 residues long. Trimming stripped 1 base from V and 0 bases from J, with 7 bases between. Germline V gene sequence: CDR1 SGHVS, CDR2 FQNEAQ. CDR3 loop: CASSLVSYSNQPQHF. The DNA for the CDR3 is TGTGCCAGCAGCTTAGTCAGTTATAGCAATCAGCCCCAGCATTTT. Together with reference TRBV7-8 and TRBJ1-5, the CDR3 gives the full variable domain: GAGVSQSPRYKVAKRGQDVALRCDPISGHVSLFWYQQALGQGPEFLTYFQNEAQLDKSGLPSDRFFAERPEGSVSTLKIQRTQQEDSAVYLCASSLVSYSNQPQHFGDGTRLSIL.

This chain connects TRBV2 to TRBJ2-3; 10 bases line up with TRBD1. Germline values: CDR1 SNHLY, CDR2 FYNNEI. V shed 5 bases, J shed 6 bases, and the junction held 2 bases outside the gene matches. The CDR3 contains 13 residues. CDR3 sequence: CASSRQGADTQYF. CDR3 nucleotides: TGTGCCAGCAGTAGACAGGGGGCCGATACGCAGTATTTT.

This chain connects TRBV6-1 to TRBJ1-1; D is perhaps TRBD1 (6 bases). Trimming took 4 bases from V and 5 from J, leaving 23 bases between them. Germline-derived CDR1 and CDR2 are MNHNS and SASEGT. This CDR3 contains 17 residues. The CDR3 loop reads CASSGGVGGRWGTEAFF. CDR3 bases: TGTGCCAGCAGTGGCGGGGTCGGGGGGCGGTGGGGAACTGAAGCTTTCTTT.

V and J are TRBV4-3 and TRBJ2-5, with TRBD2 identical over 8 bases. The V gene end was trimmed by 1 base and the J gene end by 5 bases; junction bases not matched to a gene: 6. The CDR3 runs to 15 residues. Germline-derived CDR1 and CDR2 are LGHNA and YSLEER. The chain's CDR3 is CASSQVLAVFETQYF. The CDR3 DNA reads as TGCGCCAGCAGCCAAGTACTAGCGGTATTCGAGACCCAGTACTTC.

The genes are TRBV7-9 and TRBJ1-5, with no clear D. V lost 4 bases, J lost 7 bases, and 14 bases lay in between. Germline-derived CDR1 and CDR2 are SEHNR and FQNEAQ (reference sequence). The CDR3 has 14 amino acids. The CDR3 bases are TGTGCCAGCAGCTCCTTATCCGCGGCGCAGCCCCAGCATTTT. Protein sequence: CASSSLSAAQPQHF. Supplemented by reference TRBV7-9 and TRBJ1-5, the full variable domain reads DTGVSQNPRHKITKRGQNVTFRCDPISEHNRLYWYRQTLGQGPEFLTYFQNEAQLEKSRLLSDRFSAERPKGSFSTLEIQRTEQGDSAMYLCASSSLSAAQPQHFGDGTRLSIL.

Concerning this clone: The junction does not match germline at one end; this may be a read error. In DNA form, the CDR3 reads TGTGCCAGCAGCGGGACGCTAAGCACAAATACGCAGTATTTT. It translates to CASSGTLSTNTQYF. V is TRBV7-3 and J is TRBJ2-3, with D possibly called TRBD1 or TRBD2 (5 bases each). This CDR3 has 14 residues. In germline, CDR1 is SGHTA, CDR2 FQGTGA.

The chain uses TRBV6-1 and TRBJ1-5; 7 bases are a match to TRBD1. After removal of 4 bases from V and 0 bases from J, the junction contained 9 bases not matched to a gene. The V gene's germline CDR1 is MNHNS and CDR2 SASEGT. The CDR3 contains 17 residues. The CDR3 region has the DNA TGTGCCAGCAGTGGATCCCCAGGGGGTTATAGCAATCAGCCCCAGCATTTT. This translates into CASSGSPGGYSNQPQHF.

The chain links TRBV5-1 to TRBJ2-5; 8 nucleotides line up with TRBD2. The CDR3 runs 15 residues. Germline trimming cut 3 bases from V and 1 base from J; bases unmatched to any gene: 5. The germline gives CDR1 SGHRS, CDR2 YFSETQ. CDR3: CASSSDSGAQETQYF. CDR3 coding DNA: TGCGCCAGCAGCTCCGATAGCGGGGCCCAAGAGACCCAGTACTTC.